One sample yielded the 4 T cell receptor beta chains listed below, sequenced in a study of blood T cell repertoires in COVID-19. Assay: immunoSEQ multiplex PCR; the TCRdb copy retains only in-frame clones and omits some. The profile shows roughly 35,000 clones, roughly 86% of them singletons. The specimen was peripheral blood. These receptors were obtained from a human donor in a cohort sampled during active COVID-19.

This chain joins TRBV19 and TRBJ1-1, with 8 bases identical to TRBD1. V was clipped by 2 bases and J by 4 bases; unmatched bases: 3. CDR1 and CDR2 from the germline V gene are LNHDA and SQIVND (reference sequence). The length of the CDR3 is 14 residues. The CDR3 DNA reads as TGTGCCAGTAGTATAATGGACAGGGCCACTGAAGCTTTCTTT. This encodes CASSIMDRATEAFF.

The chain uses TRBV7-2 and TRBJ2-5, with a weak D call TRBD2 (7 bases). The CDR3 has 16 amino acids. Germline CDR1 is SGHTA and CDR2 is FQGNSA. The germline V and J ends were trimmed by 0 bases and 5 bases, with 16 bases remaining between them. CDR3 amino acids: CASSLAVGGPGETQYF. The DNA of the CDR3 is TGTGCCAGCAGCTTAGCGGTGGGGGGGCCTGGGGAGACCCAGTACTTC.

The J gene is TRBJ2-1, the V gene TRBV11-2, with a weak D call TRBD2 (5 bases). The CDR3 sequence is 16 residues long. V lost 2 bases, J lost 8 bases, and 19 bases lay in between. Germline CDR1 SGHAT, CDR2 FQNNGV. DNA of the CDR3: TGTGCCAGCAGCTTAAGCCGACTACCCACGGGCGATGAGCAGTTCTTC. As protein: CASSLSRLPTGDEQFF.

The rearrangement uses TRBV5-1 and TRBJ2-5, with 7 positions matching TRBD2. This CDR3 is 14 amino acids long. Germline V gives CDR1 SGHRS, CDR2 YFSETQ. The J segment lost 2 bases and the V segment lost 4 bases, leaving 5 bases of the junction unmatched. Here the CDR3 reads CASSRGTMQETQYF. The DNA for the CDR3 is TGCGCCAGCAGCCGCGGGACTATGCAAGAGACCCAGTACTTC.